The clone carrying this T cell receptor (beta chain) was observed a handful of times. As yet, its antigen is unknown. Patients with uncontrolled infections, other autoimmune diseases, pregnancy or lactation were excluded. The sample is drawn from a study of T cells in Graves' hyperthyroidism and ophthalmopathy. Findings of the study overall: Ophthalmopathy was model-predicted a median around seven months pre-onset.

The source material, RNA transcripts, was used to amplify TCR beta CDR3 regions. Carried out on the TCR CDR3, a first-round RT-PCR used the HTBI primer set. One entry per CDR3 protein results from TCRdb running MiXCR on the multiplex PCR reads. The sample consists of about 200,000 distinct CDR3 sequences, approximately 16% of them appearing once. There are 14 residues in the CDR3. Germline V gene data show CDR1 as ENHRY and CDR2 as SYGVKD. Losses at the gene ends were 6 bases for V and 9 bases for J; bases not matched to a gene: 5. The chain couples TRBV10-3 to TRBJ1-6, with TRBD1 identical over 10 bases. Sequencing input: blood. The source of this sequence is a woman in her 50s with Graves' hyperthyroidism. CDR3 sequence reads: CAIRKGQGISPLHF. DNA for the CDR3: TGTGCCATCAGGAAGGGACAGGGGATTTCACCCCTCCACTTT.